Listed here is a single T cell receptor beta chain. What it recognizes is unknown. The data were obtained in a study of Ad26.COV2.S vaccination and SARS-CoV-2 variants. Study outcomes and limitations: The study found similar non-spike TCR breadth in vaccine and placebo recipients. Spike-specific TCR breadth was greater in vaccine than placebo recipients. There was reportedly substantial breadth in spike-specific CD8+ and CD4+ T cell responses after vaccination. The TCR-based breadth and depth measures might underestimate overall T cell responses.

Libraries were prepared by immunoSEQ multiplex PCR; TCRdb keeps only in-frame clonotypes and omits some of them. The sample comprises about 350,000 clones, around 90% of which are singletons, and 3% to 5% rests with the top ten. CDR1 and CDR2 from the germline V gene are LGHDT and YNNKEL (reference sequence). The V gene lost 2 bases and the J gene lost 14 bases, with 18 bases spanning the gap. This CDR3 spans 13 amino acids. This sequence originates from a human donor who had recovered from COVID-19. This material consisted of peripheral blood, taken after recovery from COVID-19. This sequence joins TRBV3-1 (or the pseudogene TRBV3-2) and TRBJ1-1; possibly TRBD1 for D (5 bases). CDR3 bases: TGTGCCAGCAGCCAAACCACTGGGAGGGGCTCCTTCTTT. This codes for CASSQTTGRGSFF.